The rows below give T cell receptor beta chains drawn from one sample of a study. Each CDR3 protein gets one entry after TCRdb re-called the 5' RACE reads with MiXCR. The table lists 55,000 to 80,000 distinct CDR3 sequences, roughly 23% of them singletons. Sequenced input: memory CD4+ T cells sorted from a lymph node. These receptors all come from a female donor with breast cancer. Both conserved end residues are part of each CDR3.

TRBV5-5	TRBJ1-1	CASSSGRVSALNTEAFF
TRBV6-6	TRBJ1-4	CASGTGGEKLFF
TRBV5-1	TRBJ2-1	CASSLLQGLEQFF
TRBV4-1	TRBJ2-2	CASSGVAGDHTGELFF
TRBV10-3	TRBJ2-5	CAISEGQLRRETQYF
TRBV5-1	TRBJ1-2	CASSPYRTGDYGYTF
TRBV18	TRBJ2-1	CASSGNTKPQRRSYNEQFF
TRBV29-1	TRBJ1-4	CSVESNEKLFF
TRBV20-1	TRBJ2-3	CSASNSGSADTQYF
TRBV6-5	TRBJ1-1	CASSYSGGTEAFF
TRBV20-1	TRBJ2-3	CSARDSGTDTQYF
TRBV6-6	TRBJ1-2	CASSYSTPQDYGYTF
TRBV6-5	TRBJ2-2	CTSRAGGGELFF
TRBV10-2	TRBJ2-1	CASRNNNEQFF
TRBV21-1	TRBJ2-5	CASTGQGGETQYF
TRBV7-2	TRBJ2-7	CASSHQTNLGSRRYEQYF
TRBV28	TRBJ2-5	CASSRVTSEGGRETQHF
TRBV6-6	TRBJ1-5	CASSSRTGNQPQHF
TRBV4-2	TRBJ2-5	CASSQASGEETQYF
TRBV5-1	TRBJ1-2	CASSLATGEGYTF
TRBV7-2	TRBJ2-7	CASSRSLAGVYEQYF
TRBV5-1	TRBJ1-1	CASSSESEAFF
TRBV29-1	TRBJ2-5	CSVEEGRGETQYF
TRBV30	TRBJ1-3	CASSSGGSGNTIYF
TRBV7-6	TRBJ1-1	CASSLARGTEACF
TRBV4-1	TRBJ1-3	CASSQDRQIGNTIYF
TRBV7-2	TRBJ2-1	CASNLGLTGGEQFF